Described below is a single T cell receptor beta chain sequence and its context. The data belong to a study of blood T cell repertoires in COVID-19. On the study more broadly: Spain, Italy and the United States supplied samples that represented acute and convalescent COVID-19. T cells, B-cell-depleted T cells, or PBMCs supplied cDNA or gDNA.

Source study methods: Quantification of nucleated cells was approximated via reference gene primer amplification. The method was immunoSEQ multiplex PCR; TCRdb's version includes in-frame clones alone and lacks a portion of them. V, J and clone size are those of that table, while D and trimming were read from the DNA. The sample records some 38,000 clones, roughly 75% being singletons. The specimen was peripheral blood. This TCR was recovered from a man aged 65 to 79 with acute or convalescent COVID-19.

The chain's CDR3 is CSVTGTRTYEQYF. DNA of the CDR3: TGCAGCGTTACCGGGACTAGGACGTACGAGCAGTACTTC. J is TRBJ2-7 and V is TRBV29-1, with 8 bases identical to TRBD2. Trimming cost V 5 bases and J 4 bases; bases outside gene matches: 7. The CDR3 contains 13 residues. Germline-derived CDR1 and CDR2 are SQVTM and ANQGSEA.